This T cell receptor beta chain was captured by sequencing in a study of response to subunit inactivated influenza vaccine (dated by TCRdb to 2017 to 2018). Regarding the study in general: Deep quantitative T cell receptor repertoire profiling was used in the study to track responses to a trivalent subunit inactivated influenza vaccine.

This clonotype appeared a few times. Its antigen is not yet known. Base qualities are missing; no much larger clone stands one base away. Study-level results and caveats: The authors suggested that each seasonal influenza vaccination may recruit only a limited number of new T cells.

Libraries were constructed by RT-PCR. Sequencing relied on an Illumina HiSeq 2500. TCRdb reworked the public reads: Q25 trimming with fastp, MiXCR clone assembly, productive beta chains retained. Identical CDR3 proteins give one entry, which carries the most common genes and DNA. Here the sample has 530,000 or so distinct CDR3 sequences; 25% occur a single time. The ten largest clonotypes hold approximately 2% of the sample. The source of this sequence is a middle-aged man who received an inactivated influenza vaccine. Donor details come from another sample of the same person, matched by shared clones. The sample here was CD4+ T cells sorted from PBMCs, taken 5 to 6 days after vaccination.

The CDR3 has the sequence CSASLIRSYNEQFF. The DNA is TGCAGTGCTAGCCTTATACGCAGTTACAATGAGCAGTTCTTC. The rearranged chain carries TRBV20-1 and TRBJ2-1, with the D gene not confidently named. Trimming at the junction amounts to 3 bases on V and 4 bases on J, and the germline ends lie 13 bases apart. CDR1 and CDR2 are drawn from the germline V gene (reference sequence): DFQATT, SNEGSKA. The CDR3 goes from the cysteine to the phenylalanine over 14 residues. Only the CDR3 portion is preserved as DNA: 42 bases, with reading frame beginning at the first base.